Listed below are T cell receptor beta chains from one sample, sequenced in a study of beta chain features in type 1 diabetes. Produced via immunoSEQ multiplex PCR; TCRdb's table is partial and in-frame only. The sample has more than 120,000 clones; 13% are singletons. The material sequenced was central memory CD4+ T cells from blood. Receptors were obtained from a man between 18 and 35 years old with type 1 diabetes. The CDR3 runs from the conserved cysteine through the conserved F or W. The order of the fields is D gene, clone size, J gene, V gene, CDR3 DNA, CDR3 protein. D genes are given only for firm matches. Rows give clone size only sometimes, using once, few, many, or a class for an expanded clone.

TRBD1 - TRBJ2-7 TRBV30 TGTGCCTGGAGAGCAGGGGACAGGGAGTACGAGCAGTACTTC CAWRAGDREYEQYF
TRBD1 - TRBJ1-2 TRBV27 TGTGCCAGCAGTCCGGGGACAGGCTATGGCTACACCTTC CASSPGTGYGYTF
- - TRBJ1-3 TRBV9 TGTGCCAGCAGCGTATTGGAAACGGGAAACACCATATATTTT CASSVLETGNTIYF
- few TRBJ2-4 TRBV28 TGTGCCAGCAGCCCAGACAGCTCGCTAGCCAAAAACATTCAGTACTTC CASSPDSSLAKNIQYF
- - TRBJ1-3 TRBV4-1 TGCGCCAGCAGCCAAGTCCCCCCAGGGGCCGGAAACACCATATATTTT CASSQVPPGAGNTIYF
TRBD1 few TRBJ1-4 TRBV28 TGTGCCAGCAGTTTAGTCAGGGGGCGGGAAAAACTGTTTTTT CASSLVRGREKLFF
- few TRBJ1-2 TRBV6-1 TGTGCCAGCAGTCTACAGGGCCCCTATGGCTACACCTTC CASSLQGPYGYTF
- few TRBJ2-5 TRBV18 TGTGCCAGCTCACCGTACACGGGAGAGACCCAGTACTTC CASSPYTGETQYF
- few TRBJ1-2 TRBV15 TGTGCCACCAGCAGAGTTGAGGGTCAGGGGGGCTACACCTTC CATSRVEGQGGYTF
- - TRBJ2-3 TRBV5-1 TGCGCCAGCAGCCCACGAGTTCCAGGGAATCCAGATACGCAGTATTTT CASSPRVPGNPDTQYF
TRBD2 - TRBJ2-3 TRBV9 TGTGCCAGCAGCGAGACAACTAGCGGGGGCTTAAATACGCAGTATTTT CASSETTSGGLNTQYF
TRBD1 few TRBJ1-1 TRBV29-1 TGCAGCGTGGCACCCACAGGGGCTAAGAACACTGAAGCTTTCTTT CSVAPTGAKNTEAFF
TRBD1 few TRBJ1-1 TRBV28 TGTGCCAGCAGTTTGCCCTATTCGACAGGGTCGAACACTGAAGCTTTCTTT CASSLPYSTGSNTEAFF
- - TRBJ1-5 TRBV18 TGTGCCAGCTCACCAAGGGGGGATCAGCCCCAGCATTTT CASSPRGDQPQHF
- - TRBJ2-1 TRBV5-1 TGCGCCAGCAGCTCGGCCCAAATAGCGACTTTAAATGAGCAGTTCTTC CASSSAQIATLNEQFF
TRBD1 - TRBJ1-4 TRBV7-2 TGTGCCAGCAGCTATTCCGGGACAGGGAATGAAAAACTGTTTTTT CASSYSGTGNEKLFF
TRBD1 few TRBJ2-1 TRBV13 TGTGCCAGCAGCCTCGGGACAGGGGAAGGCAATGAGCAGTTCTTC CASSLGTGEGNEQFF
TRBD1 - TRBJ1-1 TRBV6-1 TGTGCCAGCAGTGCCACAGGGGGCGGGGCGGGGAGCACTGAAGCTTTCTTT CASSATGGGAGSTEAFF
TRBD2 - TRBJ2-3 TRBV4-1 TGCGCCAGCAGCCAAGACTCCCCCGGGACTAGATACGATACGCAGTATTTT CASSQDSPGTRYDTQYF